The clone carrying this T cell receptor beta chain turned up a few times. This specimen belongs to a study of response to subunit inactivated influenza vaccine. TCRdb processed the RT-PCR reads anew with MiXCR; each CDR3 protein has one entry. This table holds about 780,000 distinct CDR3 sequences, around 18% found once. The V end lost 5 bases, the J end lost 6 bases, and 7 bases lay between the germline ends. This CDR3 comprises 12 residues. The specimen comprised PBMCs from blood, sampled around 5 days after vaccination. This sequence joins TRBV12-3 or TRBV12-4 and TRBJ2-2, with no clear D. The source of this sequence is a man aged 45-65 years who received an inactivated influenza vaccine. CDR3 residues: CASSEPAGELFF. CDR3 nucleotide sequence: TGTGCCAGCAGTGAGCCGGCCGGGGAGCTGTTTTTT.